Shown below are 24 T cell receptor beta chains from a single sample sequenced in a study of blood T cell repertoires in COVID-19 (dated by TCRdb to the early 2020s). Library prep was done by the immunoSEQ multiplex PCR assay. The source is immuneACCESS, and TCRdb retained only in-frame sequences with V and J called. Part of the clones is not carried over; for the studies checked, unresolved V genes explain less than half of this, and the remainder is unexplained. Counted in this sample were approximately 190,000 clones; around 85% of them appeared once. The biggest ten clones account for about 2% of the sample. The source material was peripheral blood. The source of these receptors is a man between 70 and 80 years old with active or convalescent COVID-19.

This chain connects TRBV28 to TRBJ2-7, with TRBD1 identical over 8 bases. Germline values: CDR1 MDHEN, CDR2 SYDVKM. The CDR3 extends over 17 amino acids. The V gene end was trimmed by 6 bases and the J gene end by 0 bases; junction bases not matched to a gene: 13. CDR3 in DNA: TGTGCCAGCAGCTCCTCTTGGCCGACAGGGGACTCCTACGAGCAGTACTTC. It yields the protein CASSSSWPTGDSYEQYF.

This clone has just one count. This chain links TRBV27 with TRBJ1-5; D is possibly TRBD1 (6 bases). Deletions cut 4 bases from V and 7 bases from J, with 11 bases between. This CDR3 region has 13 residues. Per germline, CDR1 MNHEY and CDR2 SMNVEV (reference sequence). The CDR3 nucleotides are TGTGCCAGCAGTTCCAGGGGTGGGCAGCCCCAGCATTTT. Protein product: CASSSRGGQPQHF.

This rearrangement joins TRBV28 to TRBJ1-6; a weak D match, TRBD1 (6 bases). The CDR3 totals 13 residues. Trimming removed 8 bases from V and 9 bases from J, with 14 bases in between. Germline V gives CDR1 MDHEN, CDR2 SYDVKM. The CDR3 loop is CASGGARGSPLHF. In nucleotides, the CDR3 is TGTGCCAGCGGGGGGGCAAGGGGTTCACCCCTCCACTTT.

The chain joins TRBV19 to TRBJ1-2; D unclear. The length of the CDR3 is 14 residues. Germline loops: CDR1 LNHDA, CDR2 SQIVND (reference sequence). Trimming left V 11 bases short and J 3 bases short, with 19 bases between. In DNA, the CDR3 is TGTGCCTCAAGAAATGGGCTCAGTGACTATGGCTACACCTTC. It specifies CASRNGLSDYGYTF.

This rearrangement joins TRBV6-2 or TRBV6-3 to TRBJ2-7; weak D call: TRBD1 (5 bases). The V and J ends lost 6 bases and 2 bases respectively, with 11 bases between them. Germline CDR1 reads MNHEY; CDR2 reads SVGEGT. There are 13 residues in the CDR3. The CDR3, as DNA: TGTGCCAGCAGCCCGACAGCCACCTACGAGCAGTACTTC. Translating it yields CASSPTATYEQYF.

The CDR3 reads CASGTGASTDTQYF. The CDR3 region has the DNA TGCGCCAGCGGGACAGGGGCTAGCACAGATACGCAGTATTTT. This chain joins TRBV23-1 and TRBJ2-3; 10 bases map to TRBD1. TRBV23-1 falls under the ORF class, with uncertain function. Trimming took 8 bases from V and 0 from J; bases not matched to a gene: 2. The CDR3 totals 14 residues.

This clone was found once. The chain recombines TRBV15 with TRBJ2-4, with no clear D. This CDR3 contains 13 residues. Germline V CDR1 and CDR2: LNHNV, YYDKDF (reference sequence). The ends were cut back, 1 base at V and 5 bases at J, with 6 bases in the middle. DNA of the CDR3: TGTGCCACCAGCAGAGGCGGTCAAAACATTCAGTACTTC. Amino acid sequence: CATSRGGQNIQYF. Full variable domain (outside the CDR3, taken from reference TRBV15 and TRBJ2-4): DAMVIQNPRYQVTQFGKPVTLSCSQTLNHNVMYWYQQKSSQAPKLLFHYYDKDFNNEADTPDNFQSRRPNTSFCFLDIRSPGLGDTAMYLCATSRGGQNIQYFGAGTRLSVL.

The chain recombines TRBV6-5 with TRBJ2-1; the match to TRBD2 covers 9 bases. The junction had 8 bases not matched to a gene; V was cut back by 1 base and J by 7 bases. There are 16 residues in the CDR3. Germline V gene sequence: CDR1 MNHEY, CDR2 SVGAGI. CDR3 DNA sequence: TGTGCCAGCAGTTACTTTGGGGCGGGAGGGCCGAATGAGCAGTTCTTC. Encoded protein: CASSYFGAGGPNEQFF.

The chain is built from TRBV30 and TRBJ2-3; D perhaps matches TRBD2 (7 bases). V lost 4 bases and J 3 bases, leaving 23 bases between the germline ends. CDR3 length: 17 amino acids. Germline V CDR1 and CDR2: GTSNPN, SVGIG (reference sequence). The CDR3 region is CAWNNGGGPFVTDTQYF. In nucleotides, the CDR3 is TGTGCCTGGAATAATGGGGGGGGGCCATTCGTGACAGATACGCAGTATTTT.

The V call is TRBV19, the J call TRBJ1-5; 9 bases agree with TRBD1. Germline V gives CDR1 LNHDA, CDR2 SQIVND (reference sequence). The CDR3 spans 16 residues. V lost 5 bases, J lost 7 bases, and 12 bases stayed unmatched. CDR3 in DNA: TGTGCCAGTAGTCCCCCCGGGACAGGGTGGGAGCAGCCCCAGCATTTT. Its protein is CASSPPGTGWEQPQHF.

This chain joins TRBV24-1 and TRBJ2-1, with TRBD2 matching over 7 bases. Per germline, CDR1 KGHDR and CDR2 SFDVKD. This CDR3 contains 15 residues. V trimming: 4 bases; J trimming: 9 bases; junction bases outside the gene matches: 11. CDR3 residues: CATSDASGIKSEQFF. Here the CDR3 DNA reads TGTGCCACCAGTGACGCAAGCGGGATTAAGAGTGAGCAGTTCTTC.

Details on this clone: At one end, the junction sequence differs from germline, possibly due to a read error. This chain joins TRBV6-1 and TRBJ1-2; TRBD1 matches at 11 bases. The CDR3 totals 14 residues. From germline, CDR1 is MNHNS and CDR2 SASEGT. The DNA for the CDR3 is TGTGCCAGCAGTGATATATCGGACAGGGGGCATCCTTTCTTC. Translated, it gives CASSDISDRGHPFF.

This clone was seen repeatedly, ten times or more. V is TRBV5-4 and J is TRBJ1-2, with 8 bases fitting TRBD1. The length of the CDR3 is 15 residues. The germline V gene encodes CDR1 SGHNT and CDR2 YYREEE (reference sequence). Trimming cost V 4 bases and J 4 bases; bases outside gene matches: 9. The CDR3 nucleotides read TGTGCCAGCAGCCCCACAATGGGACAGGCCTATGGCTACACCTTC. Translation: CASSPTMGQAYGYTF. Full variable domain (remainder filled in from reference TRBV5-4 and TRBJ1-2): ETGVTQSPTHLIKTRGQQVTLRCSSQSGHNTVSWYQQALGQGPQFIFQYYREEENGRGNFPPRFSGLQFPNYSSELNVNALELDDSALYLCASSPTMGQAYGYTFGSGTRLTVV.

The chain uses TRBV7-2 and TRBJ2-3; 7 nucleotides align to TRBD2. The CDR3 covers 17 residues. Germline values: CDR1 SGHTA, CDR2 FQGNSA. V gave up 4 bases and J gave up 3 bases; unmatched junction bases: 13. The chain's CDR3 is CASSSAPGGSVTDTQYF. CDR3 sequence (DNA): TGTGCCAGCAGCTCGGCCCCGGGCGGGAGTGTGACAGATACGCAGTATTTT.

The V and J genes are TRBV6-1 and TRBJ1-6, with D possibly being TRBD1 (5 bases). The CDR3 length is 13 residues. The germline V gene encodes CDR1 MNHNS and CDR2 SASEGT. Deletions cut 3 bases from V and 7 bases from J, with 7 bases between. The CDR3 DNA reads as TGTGCCAGCAGTGACAGGGCGAATTCACCCCTCCACTTT. As protein: CASSDRANSPLHF.

Only a few counts were recorded for this clone. The V gene is TRBV4-1, the J gene TRBJ2-5, with D possibly being TRBD2 (6 bases). Looked up from germline, CDR1 is MGHRA and CDR2 is YSYEKL. There are 16 residues in the CDR3. The ends were cut back, 1 base at V and 4 bases at J, with 16 bases in the middle. The CDR3 is CASSQGPSVGGETQYF. Written as DNA, the CDR3 is TGCGCCAGCAGCCAAGGTCCATCGGTGGGGGGAGAGACCCAGTACTTC.

The chain is built from TRBV28 and TRBJ2-1, with D maybe TRBD1 (5 bases). CDR1 and CDR2 (germline): MDHEN, SYDVKM. This CDR3 region has 13 residues. With 6 bases removed from V and 4 bases from J, the gap between germline ends came to 10 bases. The CDR3 DNA sequence: TGTGCCAGCAGCCCCGACAGTTACAATGAGCAGTTCTTC. Translation: CASSPDSYNEQFF.

This clone showed up just a few times. The chain has TRBV24-1 and TRBJ2-1, with D possibly being TRBD1 (5 bases). The CDR3 runs to 13 residues. Germline V gene data show CDR1 as KGHDR and CDR2 as SFDVKD. Trimming shortened V by 8 bases and J by 6 bases, and 13 bases separated the two germline ends. The CDR3 region is CATTSPRGNEQFF. CDR3 bases: TGTGCCACCACCTCCCCTAGGGGCAATGAGCAGTTCTTC.

V usage is TRBV7-9 and J usage is TRBJ1-6; D is unclear. The V gene's germline CDR1 is SEHNR and CDR2 FQNEAQ (reference sequence). The V gene lost 6 bases and the J gene lost 7 bases, with 7 bases spanning the gap. The CDR3 covers 12 residues. CDR3 DNA sequence: TGTGCCAGCAGGAATGGCAATTCACCCCTCCACTTT. This gives the protein CASRNGNSPLHF.

This clone has just one count. The rearrangement uses TRBV4-3 and TRBJ2-5; a possible D gene is TRBD2 (6 bases). Germline V lookup: CDR1 LGHNA, CDR2 YSLEER. V dropped 0 bases and J dropped 2 bases, with 13 bases sitting between them. This CDR3 has 16 amino acids. CDR3 amino acids: CASSQDAIAEQETQYF. CDR3 bases: TGCGCCAGCAGCCAAGATGCGATAGCGGAACAAGAGACCCAGTACTTC.

V is TRBV19 and J is TRBJ1-1; 10 positions match TRBD1. CDR3 length: 13 amino acids. The trim removed 4 bases at V and 7 bases at J, leaving 3 bases unmatched. CDR1 is LNHDA and CDR2 is SQIVND in the germline V gene (reference sequence). The DNA of the CDR3 is TGTGCCAGTAGTAGGACAGGGGGTGGTGAAGCTTTCTTT. Protein sequence: CASSRTGGGEAFF. The full variable domain, rest sourced from reference TRBV19 and TRBJ1-1, is DGGITQSPKYLFRKEGQNVTLSCEQNLNHDAMYWYRQDPGQGLRLIYYSQIVNDFQKGDIAEGYSVSREKKESFPLTVTSAQKNPTAFYLCASSRTGGGEAFFGQGTRLTVV.

This chain uses TRBV6-5 with TRBJ1-2, with no clear D. CDR3 length: 16 amino acids. Germline CDR1 reads MNHEY; CDR2 reads SVGAGI. The germline V and J ends were trimmed by 2 bases and 4 bases, with 17 bases remaining between them. CDR3 amino acids: CASSYRKISGFYGYTF. The CDR3 nucleotides read TGTGCCAGCAGTTACCGAAAAATTTCAGGTTTCTATGGCTACACCTTC.

The table lists this clone with a count of one. The rearrangement joins TRBV3-1 (or the pseudogene TRBV3-2) to TRBJ2-5; no reliable D call. The V and J ends lost 1 base and 2 bases respectively, with 5 bases between them. The length of the CDR3 is 13 residues. Germline CDR1 reads LGHDT; CDR2 reads YNNKEL (reference sequence). The CDR3 reads CASSQGTQETQYF. The CDR3 DNA follows: TGTGCCAGCAGCCAAGGCACACAAGAGACCCAGTACTTC.

The V gene is TRBV6-6, the J gene TRBJ1-2; perhaps TRBD1 as D (5 bases). V was cut by 2 bases and J by 3 bases, with 13 bases left in between. Germline CDR1 is MNHNY and CDR2 is SVGAGI (reference sequence). This CDR3 comprises 15 residues. The CDR3 nucleotides are TGTGCCAGCAGTTACCCCGCGGGACTAGACTATGGCTACACCTTC. Protein: CASSYPAGLDYGYTF.